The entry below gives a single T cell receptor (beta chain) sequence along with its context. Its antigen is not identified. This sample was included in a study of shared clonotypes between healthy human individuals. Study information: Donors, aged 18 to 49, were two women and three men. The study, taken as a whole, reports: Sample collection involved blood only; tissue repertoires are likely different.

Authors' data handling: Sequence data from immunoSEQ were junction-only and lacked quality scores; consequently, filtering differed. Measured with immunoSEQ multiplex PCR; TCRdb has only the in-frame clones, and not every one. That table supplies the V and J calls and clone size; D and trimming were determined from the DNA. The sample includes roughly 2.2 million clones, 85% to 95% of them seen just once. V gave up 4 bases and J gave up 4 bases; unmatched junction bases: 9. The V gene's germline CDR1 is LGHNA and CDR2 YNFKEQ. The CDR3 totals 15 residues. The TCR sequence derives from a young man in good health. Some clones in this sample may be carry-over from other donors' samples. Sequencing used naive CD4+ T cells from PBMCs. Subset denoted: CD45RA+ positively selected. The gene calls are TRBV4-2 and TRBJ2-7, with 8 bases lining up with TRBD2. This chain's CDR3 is CASSRQSGRNYEQYF. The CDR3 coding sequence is TGTGCCAGCAGCCGGCAGAGCGGGAGAAATTACGAGCAGTACTTC.